This entry lists 28 T cell receptor beta chains sequenced from one sample in a study of T cells after somatic rescue of genetic block. Libraries were prepared by immunoSEQ multiplex PCR; TCRdb keeps only in-frame clonotypes and omits some of them. Of roughly 120,000 clones listed, 75% to 95% are singletons. Sequenced sample: peripheral blood mononuclear cells (PBMCs). These receptors were collected from a woman between 18 and 29 years old.

V and J are TRBV19 and TRBJ1-2, with D maybe TRBD1 (5 bases). Trimming left V 6 bases short and J 4 bases short, with 18 bases between. Germline loops: CDR1 LNHDA, CDR2 SQIVND (reference sequence). CDR3 size: 15 residues. In nucleotides, the CDR3 is TGTGCCAGTAGGAACAGGTCTCGGCTCAGCTATGGCTACACCTTC. Translating it yields CASRNRSRLSYGYTF.

The rearrangement uses TRBV5-1 and TRBJ1-4; weak D call: TRBD1 (5 bases). Germline loops: CDR1 SGHRS, CDR2 YFSETQ. The CDR3 is 14 amino acids. Trimming stripped 2 bases from V and 3 bases from J, with 8 bases between. DNA of the CDR3: TGCGCCAGCAGCTTCGGCAGGGCTAATGAAAAACTGTTTTTT. Encoded protein: CASSFGRANEKLFF.

This rearrangement joins TRBV11-2 to TRBJ2-2; TRBD1 aligns across 9 bases. The CDR3 has 18 amino acids. CDR1 SGHAT and CDR2 FQNNGV come from the germline V gene. The J segment lost 1 base and the V segment lost 0 bases, leaving 6 bases of the junction unmatched. Here the CDR3 reads CASSLEWTGVKNTGELFF. The CDR3, as DNA: TGTGCCAGCAGCTTAGAGTGGACAGGGGTTAAGAACACCGGGGAGCTGTTTTTT.

The V gene is TRBV27, the J gene TRBJ1-1; D is possibly TRBD1 (5 bases). Germline-derived CDR1 and CDR2 are MNHEY and SMNVEV (reference sequence). V lost 1 base and J lost 9, with 12 bases in between. There are 13 residues in the CDR3. Here the CDR3 DNA reads TGTGCCAGCAGTTTATTTGGGGAGGGGAAAGCTTTCTTT. This gives the protein CASSLFGEGKAFF.

This chain links TRBV10-3 with TRBJ1-1; 10 positions agree with TRBD1. Germline CDR1 is ENHRY and CDR2 is SYGVKD. The length of the CDR3 is 14 residues. The V and J ends lost 10 bases and 6 bases, in that order; junction bases with no gene match: 11. CDR3 coding DNA: TGTGCCACCCTGAGGGGACAGGGGAATCCTGAAGCTTTCTTT. This encodes CATLRGQGNPEAFF.

The chain couples TRBV5-1 to TRBJ1-2, with D tentatively TRBD1 (5 bases). V was trimmed by 4 bases and J by 3 bases, leaving 16 bases between them. The CDR3 length is 15 residues. Germline-derived CDR1 and CDR2 are SGHRS and YFSETQ. The CDR3 protein is CASSLNRHHYYGYTF. In DNA, the CDR3 is TGCGCCAGCAGCCTTAACAGGCACCACTACTATGGCTACACCTTC.

The J gene is TRBJ2-3, the V gene TRBV13; D ambiguous. Trimming cost V 5 bases and J 4 bases, with 13 bases left between them. Germline V gene data show CDR1 as PRHDT and CDR2 as FYEKMQ (reference sequence). The CDR3 runs to 14 residues. In DNA, the CDR3 is TGTGCCAGCAGCGAAGGATTATACTCAGATACGCAGTATTTT. Its protein product is CASSEGLYSDTQYF.

The chain combines TRBV28 with TRBJ2-5; no firm D call. Trimming removed 9 bases at V and 1 base at J, with 3 bases between. Germline CDR1 is MDHEN and CDR2 is SYDVKM. The CDR3 contains 10 residues. Here the CDR3 DNA reads TGTGCCAGTAGCCAAGAGACCCAGTACTTC. It is translated as CASSQETQYF.

This sequence joins TRBV6-5 and TRBJ2-7; D unclear. The CDR3 length is 13 residues. Per germline, CDR1 MNHEY and CDR2 SVGAGI. Trimming took 0 bases from V and 6 from J, leaving 9 bases between them. The CDR3 spells CASSYSLGGEQYF. The CDR3 coding sequence is TGTGCCAGCAGTTACTCGCTCGGCGGCGAGCAGTACTTC.

The J gene is TRBJ2-3, the V gene TRBV19, with 9 positions matching TRBD1. V lost 4 bases to trimming and J lost 1 base; unmatched junction nucleotides: 6. This CDR3 region has 16 residues. CDR1 and CDR2 from the germline V gene are LNHDA and SQIVND (reference sequence). The CDR3 DNA reads TGTGCCAGTAGTAGCCGACAGGGGGTGGGCACAGATACGCAGTATTTT. As protein: CASSSRQGVGTDTQYF.

This sequence joins TRBV19 and TRBJ2-5, with D uncertain. The CDR3 extends over 13 amino acids. Germline V gives CDR1 LNHDA, CDR2 SQIVND (reference sequence). With 3 bases removed from V and 5 bases from J, the gap between germline ends came to 10 bases. CDR3: CASSIWVGETQYF. CDR3 nucleotides: TGTGCCAGTAGTATTTGGGTCGGGGAGACCCAGTACTTC. Full variable domain (outside the CDR3, taken from reference TRBV19 and TRBJ2-5): DGGITQSPKYLFRKEGQNVTLSCEQNLNHDAMYWYRQDPGQGLRLIYYSQIVNDFQKGDIAEGYSVSREKKESFPLTVTSAQKNPTAFYLCASSIWVGETQYFGPGTRLLVL.

The chain joins TRBV10-3 to TRBJ2-7; 12 nucleotides line up with TRBD1. The CDR3 is 12 residues long. J was trimmed by 4 bases and V by 9 bases; bases with no gene match: 1. CDR1 and CDR2 (germline): ENHRY, SYGVKD. The CDR3 coding sequence is TGTGCCATGGGACAGGGGGCTTACGAGCAGTACTTC. Protein: CAMGQGAYEQYF.

The count of this clone is one. This rearrangement joins TRBV2 to TRBJ2-7; a weak D match, TRBD1 (5 bases). In germline, CDR1 is SNHLY, CDR2 FYNNEI. This CDR3 has 15 residues. Between the trimmed V and J ends, which lost 5 bases and 0 bases, there was a span of 14 bases. DNA for the CDR3: TGTGCCAGCAGTAACAGGTTCATCAGCTCCTACGAGCAGTACTTC. Translating it yields CASSNRFISSYEQYF.

The chain links TRBV13 to TRBJ1-4, with a tentative D call TRBD1 (5 bases). Germline V gene data show CDR1 as PRHDT and CDR2 as FYEKMQ (reference sequence). The ends were cut back, 1 base at V and 8 bases at J, with 11 bases in the middle. This CDR3 has 14 amino acids. The CDR3 nucleotides read TGTGCCAGCAGCTTAGAGCAGGGAGCCGAAAAACTGTTTTTT. Amino acids: CASSLEQGAEKLFF.

CDR3 in DNA: TGTGCCAGCAGCTTAACTGAAGGAAACCAAGCTTTCTTT. Protein: CASSLTEGNQAFF. The chain joins TRBV7-8 to TRBJ1-1; D is uncertain. The V end lost 2 bases, the J end lost 9 bases, and 13 bases lay between the germline ends. CDR1 and CDR2 from the germline V gene are SGHVS and FQNEAQ. This CDR3 has 13 amino acids.

This clone was found once. The chain joins TRBV11-3 to TRBJ2-5; a weak D match, TRBD2 (6 bases). Trimming cost V 1 base and J 1 base, with 10 bases left between them. This CDR3 region has 15 residues. Germline V gene sequence: CDR1 SGHNT, CDR2 YENEEA. CDR3 DNA sequence: TGTGCCAGCAGCTTAGGGTTCGGGGGCCAAGAGACCCAGTACTTC. It is translated as CASSLGFGGQETQYF.

The DNA for the CDR3 is TGTGCCAGTAGCGGGGGGACCGACAGGGCTCGGGAGCAGTACTTC. Translation gives CASSGGTDRAREQYF. The chain recombines TRBV6-1 with TRBJ2-7; TRBD2 matches 10 bases. The ends lost 9 bases at V and 7 bases at J; junction bases unmatched: 15. Germline V gives CDR1 MNHNS, CDR2 SASEGT. The CDR3 has 15 residues.

The chain carries TRBV7-9 and TRBJ1-1, with D uncertain. Germline V gene data show CDR1 as SEHNR and CDR2 as FQNEAQ (reference sequence). Between the trimmed V and J ends, which lost 5 bases and 1 base, there was a span of 8 bases. This CDR3 is built from 13 residues. The CDR3 nucleotides are TGTGCCAGCAGCCGGGCCTCGAACACTGAAGCTTTCTTT. This translates into CASSRASNTEAFF.

The chain uses TRBV5-4 and TRBJ1-3, with D uncertain. The CDR3 extends over 15 amino acids. V was shortened by 4 bases and J by 3 bases, with 14 bases between the two germline ends. Germline lookup yields CDR1 SGHNT and CDR2 YYREEE (reference sequence). CDR3 protein: CASSDGSFGGNTIYF. CDR3 nucleotides: TGTGCCAGCAGCGACGGGTCCTTCGGTGGAAACACCATATATTTT.

J is TRBJ1-2 and V is TRBV7-2, with a weak D call TRBD1 (5 bases). The CDR3 totals 13 residues. V gave up 4 bases and J gave up 2 bases, with 8 bases separating them. The germline gives CDR1 SGHTA, CDR2 FQGNSA. The CDR3 reads CASSSGRNYGYTF. The CDR3, as DNA: TGTGCCAGCAGCTCGGGACGGAACTATGGCTACACCTTC.

The V gene is TRBV9, the J gene TRBJ1-6; a weak D match, TRBD1 (6 bases). The germline CDR1 and CDR2 sequences are SGDLS and YYNGEE. V shed 2 bases and J shed 7 bases, with 16 bases lying between them. This CDR3 has 16 amino acids. This chain's CDR3 is CASSVEGQRRNSPLHF. The DNA of the CDR3 is TGTGCCAGCAGCGTCGAAGGACAGCGGAGAAATTCACCCCTCCACTTT.

The V call is TRBV7-2, the J call TRBJ1-2, with D perhaps TRBD1 (6 bases). The ends were cut back, 5 bases at V and 4 bases at J, with 20 bases in the middle. Germline V CDR1 and CDR2: SGHTA, FQGNSA. The CDR3 length is 16 residues. CDR3 region: CASSLSPGHSTYGYTF. CDR3 nucleotide sequence: TGTGCCAGCAGCCTATCACCGGGACACTCGACCTATGGCTACACCTTC.

The chain uses TRBV11-1 and TRBJ1-2, with D tentatively TRBD1 (5 bases). Trimming took off 6 bases at V and 4 bases at J, with 18 bases between the two ends. The CDR3 is 15 residues long. Germline CDR1 is SGHAT and CDR2 is FQDESV (reference sequence). The CDR3 DNA is TGTGCCAGCAGTCGAGACAGTCTAAATCGCTATGGCTACACCTTC. Residues: CASSRDSLNRYGYTF.

This clone was counted a few times. This chain joins TRBV5-1 and TRBJ1-6; no reliable D call. CDR1 and CDR2 from the germline V gene are SGHRS and YFSETQ. The V gene lost 1 base and the J gene lost 4 bases, with 6 bases spanning the gap. The CDR3 contains 14 residues. The CDR3 sequence: CASSLSQYNSPLHF. The CDR3 DNA reads as TGCGCCAGCAGCTTGTCTCAGTATAATTCACCCCTCCACTTT.

This clone has a single count. The rearrangement joins TRBV19 to TRBJ2-4, with D perhaps TRBD2 (7 bases). The CDR3 runs 17 residues. The V gene lost 7 bases and the J gene lost 2 bases, with 21 bases spanning the gap. CDR1 is LNHDA and CDR2 is SQIVND in the germline V gene (reference sequence). As DNA, the CDR3 is TGTGCCAGTACCCGACTAGGGGGGGAAGGTCCCAAAAACATTCAGTACTTC. Translating gives CASTRLGGEGPKNIQYF.

The V gene is TRBV5-1, the J gene TRBJ1-3; D gene unclear. The length of the CDR3 is 15 residues. Germline lookup yields CDR1 SGHRS and CDR2 YFSETQ. V was cut by 5 bases and J by 0 bases, with 12 bases left in between. In DNA form, the CDR3 reads TGCGCCAGCAGTGCCATGTCGGGCTCTGGAAACACCATATATTTT. Protein sequence: CASSAMSGSGNTIYF.

The chain carries TRBV9 and TRBJ1-6; no clear D. V shed 0 bases and J shed 5 bases, with 12 bases lying between them. Germline V CDR1 and CDR2: SGDLS, YYNGEE. The CDR3 has 16 amino acids. In DNA, the CDR3 is TGTGCCAGCAGCGTAGGTGGGCCGCGGGATAATTCACCCCTCCACTTT. Translated: CASSVGGPRDNSPLHF.

V gene TRBV4-1 combines with J gene TRBJ1-6; no clear D gene. CDR3 length: 15 amino acids. CDR1 MGHRA and CDR2 YSYEKL come from the germline V gene. V was pared by 4 bases and J by 7 bases, with 14 bases between. The CDR3 protein is CASSLGWPSNSPLHF. The CDR3 DNA reads TGCGCCAGCAGCCTTGGGTGGCCCTCCAATTCACCCCTCCACTTT.